This entry describes one T cell receptor (beta chain). The antigen is unknown. This sample's time point: after preoperative PTX-NDP chemotherapy. The V and J ends lost 5 bases and 4 bases respectively, with 19 bases between them. Germline lookup yields CDR1 SGHTA and CDR2 FQGNSA. CDR3 size: 16 residues. MiXCR, run by TCRdb on the PCR reads, gives a single entry per CDR3 protein. Among about 19,000 distinct CDR3 sequences listed, under 60% were seen once. The record originates from a study of esophageal squamous cell carcinoma under preoperative chemotherapy. Whole-study findings and limits: Paclitaxel-nedaplatin therapy caused immediate, substantial clonotype frequency changes.

The gene calls are TRBV7-2 and TRBJ2-3; a possible D gene is TRBD2 (7 bases). This material was obtained from a patient given preoperative chemotherapy. This TCR was recovered from a human donor with esophageal squamous cell carcinoma. The donor label of this sample is uncertain. CDR3 DNA: TGTGCCAGCAGCGCACGCGGGGGCGGGGACCCAGATACGCAGTATTTT. Translated, it gives CASSARGGGDPDTQYF.